This T cell receptor (beta chain) comes out of a study of OX40 agonist ivuxolimab in advanced cancers. The table came from immunoSEQ multiplex PCR; TCRdb's copy has only in-frame clones and leaves some out. The sample includes roughly 60,000 clones, 92% of them seen just once. The CDR3 covers 12 residues. V dropped 0 bases and J dropped 8 bases, with 6 bases sitting between them. CDR1 and CDR2 from the germline V gene are SGHKS and YYEKEE (reference sequence). This clone was counted a few times. The sample was CD4+ or CD8+ T cells sorted from blood, taken in a trial of the OX40 agonist ivuxolimab. The sequence derives from an adult with an advanced solid tumor such as melanoma, head and neck, liver or kidney cancer. This sequence joins TRBV5-5 and TRBJ2-1, with D possibly matching TRBD2 (5 bases). CDR3 loop: CASSLEDYEQFF. The CDR3 bases are TGTGCCAGCAGCTTGGAGGACTATGAGCAGTTCTTC. Drawing the rest from reference TRBV5-5 and TRBJ2-1, the complete variable domain is DAGVTQSPTHLIKTRGQQVTLRCSPISGHKSVSWYQQVLGQGPQFIFQYYEKEERGRGNFPDRFSARQFPNYSSELNVNALLLGDSALYLCASSLEDYEQFFGPGTRLTVL.